The 32 T cell receptor beta chains given below trace back to one sample, sequenced in a study of T cell changes during pregnancy in multiple sclerosis. Repertoires were generated with immunoSEQ multiplex PCR, while TCRdb's copy carries only in-frame clones and drops some. The data hold over 25,000 clones, with about 88% observed a single time. The sequenced sample was CD4+ T cells from peripheral blood mononuclear cells, obtained in the second trimester of pregnancy. These receptors all come from a female donor in good health, enrolled as a control in a pregnancy study.

The chain recombines TRBV7-2 with TRBJ2-3; TRBD2 might be the D (6 bases). This CDR3 contains 14 residues. The germline V gene encodes CDR1 SGHTA and CDR2 FQGNSA. V lost 4 bases and J 11 bases, leaving 19 bases between the germline ends. CDR3 coding DNA: TGTGCCAGCAGCTCCCCCCTTAGCGGTGGGGGGCAGTATTTT. Its protein is CASSSPLSGGGQYF.

The chain carries TRBV21-1 and TRBJ1-2; the table names TRBD1, a call not compared with the DNA. TRBV21-1 is flagged as a pseudogene. CDR3 length: 14 amino acids. CDR3 bases: TGTGCCAGCAGCAAACTGACACCGAACTATGGCTACACCTTC. Encoded protein: CASSKLTPNYGYTF.

The chain uses TRBV7-9 and TRBJ2-1, with 8 positions matching TRBD2. The CDR3 is 14 amino acids. The J segment lost 5 bases and the V segment lost 5 bases, leaving 5 bases of the junction unmatched. The V gene's germline CDR1 is SEHNR and CDR2 FQNEAQ (reference sequence). In nucleotides, the CDR3 is TGTGCCAGCAGCCCCGGGCGGGGGGACAATGAGCAGTTCTTC. Translated: CASSPGRGDNEQFF.

The table lists this clone with a few counts. The rearrangement uses TRBV7-2 and TRBJ2-7, with D unresolved. Trimming left V 3 bases short and J 0 bases short, with 6 bases between. The germline gives CDR1 SGHTA, CDR2 FQGNSA. The CDR3 has 13 residues. The CDR3 region is CASSFSGSYEQYF. CDR3 nucleotide sequence: TGTGCCAGCAGCTTCTCCGGCTCCTACGAGCAGTACTTC. The full variable domain, rest sourced from reference TRBV7-2 and TRBJ2-7, is GAGVSQSPSNKVTEKGKDVELRCDPISGHTALYWYRQSLGQGLEFLIYFQGNSAPDKSGLPSDRFSAERTGGSVSTLTIQRTQQEDSAVYLCASSFSGSYEQYFGPGTRLTVT.

The chain recombines TRBV5-1 with TRBJ1-1; possible D gene TRBD1, 6 bases. This CDR3 spans 14 amino acids. CDR1 and CDR2 from the germline V gene are SGHRS and YFSETQ. V gave up 1 base and J gave up 3 bases, with 10 bases separating them. CDR3: CASSLLGADTEAFF. In nucleotides, the CDR3 is TGCGCCAGCAGCTTGCTGGGGGCTGACACTGAAGCTTTCTTT.

This chain uses TRBV7-9 with TRBJ2-2; 9 positions match TRBD2. Germline V gives CDR1 SEHNR, CDR2 FQNEAQ (reference sequence). The CDR3 runs to 16 residues. After removal of 3 bases from V and 4 bases from J, the junction contained 6 bases not matched to a gene. The CDR3 DNA sequence: TGTGCCAGCAGCTTTTTCGAGCGGGGGGTCACCGGGGAGCTGTTTTTT. Residues: CASSFFERGVTGELFF.

This clone was detected a few times. The chain couples TRBV7-6 to TRBJ2-1; TRBD2 is a possible D gene (6 bases). Trimming left V 6 bases short and J 4 bases short, with 16 bases between. CDR1 SGHVS and CDR2 FNYEAQ come from the germline V gene. This CDR3 comprises 15 residues. The CDR3 protein is CASSKGGSGYNEQFF. CDR3 nucleotide sequence: TGTGCCAGCAGTAAAGGAGGGTCAGGTTACAATGAGCAGTTCTTC.

The chain couples TRBV11-3 to TRBJ1-4; possibly TRBD1 for D (6 bases). The germline V gene encodes CDR1 SGHNT and CDR2 YENEEA. The CDR3 loop spans 16 amino acids. Deletions cut 4 bases from V and 0 bases from J, with 12 bases between. The CDR3 DNA follows: TGTGCCAGCAGCTCAGGGGAATTTGCAACTAATGAAAAACTGTTTTTT. Residues: CASSSGEFATNEKLFF.

The V gene is TRBV27, the J gene TRBJ2-4; maybe TRBD1 (5 bases). This CDR3 is built from 16 residues. V was cut by 2 bases and J by 0 bases, with 11 bases left in between. In germline, CDR1 is MNHEY, CDR2 SMNVEV (reference sequence). The CDR3 is CASSLRAGLAKNIQYF. CDR3 sequence (DNA): TGTGCCAGCAGTTTAAGGGCAGGGTTAGCCAAAAACATTCAGTACTTC.

CDR3 residues: CASSPASGGQPQHF. CDR3 DNA sequence: TGTGCCAGCAGCCCCGCCAGCGGAGGACAGCCCCAGCATTTT. The chain employs TRBV11-2 and TRBJ1-5; D remains ambiguous. Trimming took 5 bases from V and 7 from J, leaving 15 bases between them. In germline, CDR1 is SGHAT, CDR2 FQNNGV. The CDR3 is made up of 14 amino acids. Supplemented by reference TRBV11-2 and TRBJ1-5, the full variable domain reads EAGVAQSPRYKIIEKRQSVAFWCNPISGHATLYWYQQILGQGPKLLIQFQNNGVVDDSQLPKDRFSAERLKGVDSTLKIQPAKLEDSAVYLCASSPASGGQPQHFGDGTRLSIL.

The count of this clone is one. V usage is TRBV18 and J usage is TRBJ2-6; no firm D call. The CDR3 has 15 amino acids. V lost 2 bases and J 0 bases, leaving 5 bases between the germline ends. Germline assignment: CDR1 KGHSH and CDR2 LQKENI. In DNA form, the CDR3 reads TGTGCCAGCTCACCATCCTACTCTGGGGCCAACGTCCTGACTTTC. It is translated as CASSPSYSGANVLTF. The full variable domain, with the rest looked up from reference TRBV18 and TRBJ2-6, is NAGVMQNPRHLVRRRGQEARLRCSPMKGHSHVYWYRQLPEEGLKFMVYLQKENIIDESGMPKERFSAEFPKEGPSILRIQQVVRGDSAAYFCASSPSYSGANVLTFGAGSRLTVL.

This chain uses TRBV29-1 with TRBJ2-5, with no clear D. Trimming took off 6 bases at V and 6 bases at J, with 11 bases between the two ends. Germline loops: CDR1 SQVTM, CDR2 ANQGSEA. The CDR3 consists of 11 residues. CDR3 amino acids: CSVVGQQTQYF. CDR3 DNA sequence: TGCAGCGTGGTCGGTCAACAGACCCAGTACTTC.

The rearrangement joins TRBV2 to TRBJ2-3, with D maybe TRBD1 (5 bases). The CDR3 is 15 residues long. V was trimmed by 0 bases and J by 4 bases, leaving 11 bases between them. CDR1 is SNHLY, CDR2 FYNNEI, per germline. This CDR3 is CASSEAGQGSDTQYF. Here the CDR3 DNA reads TGTGCCAGCAGTGAAGCAGGGCAGGGATCAGATACGCAGTATTTT.

This chain uses TRBV29-1 with TRBJ2-5; a possible D gene is TRBD1 (6 bases). The germline V gene has CDR1 SQVTM and CDR2 ANQGSEA. Trimming stripped 7 bases from V and 5 bases from J, with 17 bases between. The CDR3 has 13 amino acids. CDR3 DNA: TGCAGCGCCACAATGAGGGGGACCGAGACCCAGTACTTC. It translates to CSATMRGTETQYF.

V usage is TRBV6-1 and J usage is TRBJ1-2; no clear D. The germline CDR1 and CDR2 sequences are MNHNS and SASEGT. The CDR3 runs to 12 residues. Trimming removed 1 base from V and 8 bases from J, with 8 bases in between. CDR3 in amino acids: CASSEVTGGYTF. CDR3 sequence (DNA): TGTGCCAGCAGTGAAGTTACGGGAGGCTACACCTTC.

The V call is TRBV6-1, the J call TRBJ2-1, with 10 bases lining up with TRBD2. This CDR3 contains 15 residues. The germline CDR1 and CDR2 sequences are MNHNS and SASEGT. The V gene end was trimmed by 5 bases and the J gene end by 1 base; junction bases not matched to a gene: 2. The CDR3 loop is CASSTGLASYNEQFF. The CDR3 region has the DNA TGTGCCAGCAGTACGGGACTAGCGTCCTACAATGAGCAGTTCTTC.

The chain is built from TRBV6-6 and TRBJ1-1, with 7 bases fitting TRBD1. This CDR3 has 13 amino acids. After removal of 10 bases from V and 2 bases from J, the junction contained 7 bases not matched to a gene. From germline, CDR1 is MNHNY and CDR2 SVGAGI (reference sequence). The CDR3 sequence: CATAGGTNTEAFF. The DNA of the CDR3 is TGTGCCACCGCAGGGGGAACAAACACTGAAGCTTTCTTT.

DNA of the CDR3: TGTGCCAGCAGTTTATCCCCGGTCTATGGCTACACCTTC. Its protein is CASSLSPVYGYTF. The gene calls are TRBV27 and TRBJ1-2; D remains ambiguous. This CDR3 is built from 13 residues. CDR1 and CDR2 from the germline V gene are MNHEY and SMNVEV (reference sequence). The germline V and J ends were trimmed by 0 bases and 4 bases, with 6 bases remaining between them.

The chain couples TRBV7-2 to TRBJ2-1, with TRBD2 matching 7 bases. Looked up from germline, CDR1 is SGHTA and CDR2 is FQGNSA. The V and J ends lost 4 bases and 4 bases, in that order; junction bases with no gene match: 10. CDR3 size: 16 residues. CDR3 coding DNA: TGTGCCAGCAGCTCCCGAGCGGGGACGGCATACAATGAGCAGTTCTTC. It translates to CASSSRAGTAYNEQFF.

V is TRBV6-5 and J is TRBJ2-7, with 8 bases fitting TRBD2. V lost 3 bases to trimming and J lost 0 bases; unmatched junction nucleotides: 4. This CDR3 has 15 residues. Germline CDR1 is MNHEY and CDR2 is SVGAGI. The CDR3 loop is CASSYGRGASYEQYF. The CDR3 nucleotides read TGTGCCAGCAGTTATGGGCGGGGGGCCTCCTACGAGCAGTACTTC.

The V call is TRBV29-1, the J call TRBJ2-2; 7 bases line up with TRBD2. Germline V CDR1 and CDR2: SQVTM, ANQGSEA. V lost 1 base and J lost 3; bases outside the gene matches: 11. This CDR3 contains 17 residues. The DNA for the CDR3 is TGCAGCGTTGAAGGCAGGGCCGCTAGCGGTTACACCGGGGAGCTGTTTTTT. This gives the protein CSVEGRAASGYTGELFF.

The chain joins TRBV11-2 to TRBJ1-1; no clear D gene. The CDR3 totals 11 residues. The ends were cut back, 5 bases at V and 1 base at J, with 2 bases in the middle. Germline V CDR1 and CDR2: SGHAT, FQNNGV. CDR3 nucleotide sequence: TGTGCCAGCAGCCAGAACACTGAAGCTTTCTTT. Protein sequence: CASSQNTEAFF.

The genes are TRBV10-3 and TRBJ1-1; TRBD1 matches at 8 bases. The CDR3 is made up of 13 amino acids. Germline CDR1 ENHRY, CDR2 SYGVKD. The J segment lost 6 bases and the V segment lost 11 bases, leaving 11 bases of the junction unmatched. The CDR3 region has the DNA TGTGCCGCCAGACAGGGGATAAGGGCTGAAGCTTTCTTT. It translates to CAARQGIRAEAFF.

The V gene is TRBV10-3, the J gene TRBJ1-5; D may be TRBD1 (6 bases). The germline CDR1 and CDR2 sequences are ENHRY and SYGVKD. With 6 bases removed from V and 2 bases from J, the gap between germline ends came to 11 bases. This CDR3 has 14 residues. CDR3 nucleotides: TGTGCCATCAGGGCAGGGGACGGCAATCAGCCCCAGCATTTT. This translates into CAIRAGDGNQPQHF.

The chain couples TRBV5-1 to TRBJ1-1; no reliable D call. The V and J ends lost 0 bases and 1 base respectively, with 7 bases between them. The CDR3 is 14 amino acids. The germline gives CDR1 SGHRS, CDR2 YFSETQ. Here the CDR3 reads CASSLVGANTEAFF. In nucleotides, the CDR3 is TGCGCCAGCAGCTTGGTGGGAGCGAACACTGAAGCTTTCTTT. Looking up the rest from reference TRBV5-1 and TRBJ1-1 gives the full variable domain: KAGVTQTPRYLIKTRGQQVTLSCSPISGHRSVSWYQQTPGQGLQFLFEYFSETQRNKGNFPGRFSGRQFSNSRSEMNVSTLELGDSALYLCASSLVGANTEAFFGQGTRLTVV.

In this sample, this clone turned up once. J is TRBJ2-2 and V is TRBV9; D is undetermined. The CDR3 loop spans 13 amino acids. The germline V and J ends were trimmed by 0 bases and 7 bases, with 7 bases remaining between them. CDR1 and CDR2 from the germline V gene are SGDLS and YYNGEE. DNA for the CDR3: TGTGCCAGCAGCGTAGCTCATAGCGGGGAGCTGTTTTTT. Encoded protein: CASSVAHSGELFF.

The chain has TRBV5-1 and TRBJ1-5, with 10 bases lining up with TRBD1. The V gene end was trimmed by 3 bases and the J gene end by 8 bases; junction bases not matched to a gene: 5. The CDR3 has 14 amino acids. Germline V gene data show CDR1 as SGHRS and CDR2 as YFSETQ. The CDR3 DNA sequence: TGCGCCAGCAGCTCGGGACAGGGGAATGAGCCCCAGCATTTT. Translated: CASSSGQGNEPQHF.

The J gene is TRBJ2-7, the V gene TRBV2; 8 nucleotides align to TRBD1. The CDR3 extends over 13 amino acids. Germline values: CDR1 SNHLY, CDR2 FYNNEI. Trimming cost V 6 bases and J 4 bases; bases outside gene matches: 5. Written as DNA, the CDR3 is TGTGCCAGCAGGAGAGGACAGGGTTACGAGCAGTACTTC. It specifies CASRRGQGYEQYF.

This chain uses TRBV5-1 with TRBJ2-7, with TRBD2 matching over 9 bases. The J segment lost 1 base and the V segment lost 0 bases, leaving 8 bases of the junction unmatched. This CDR3 has 17 amino acids. The germline gives CDR1 SGHRS, CDR2 YFSETQ. Here the CDR3 DNA reads TGCGCCAGCAGCTTGGGGGGTAGCGGGAGAGTATCCTACGAGCAGTACTTC. Translating it yields CASSLGGSGRVSYEQYF. Using reference TRBV5-1 and TRBJ2-7 for the parts outside the CDR3, the full variable domain is KAGVTQTPRYLIKTRGQQVTLSCSPISGHRSVSWYQQTPGQGLQFLFEYFSETQRNKGNFPGRFSGRQFSNSRSEMNVSTLELGDSALYLCASSLGGSGRVSYEQYFGPGTRLTVT.

CDR3 sequence reads: CASKIDLTGKLLFF. CDR3 nucleotide sequence: TGCGCCAGCAAGATAGACTTAACGGGAAAACTCCTGTTTTTT. The chain carries TRBV5-1 and TRBJ1-4; unclear D gene. Germline V gives CDR1 SGHRS, CDR2 YFSETQ. The length of the CDR3 is 14 residues. Trimming stripped 6 bases from V and 14 bases from J, with 23 bases between.

A single count supports this clone. The chain links TRBV30 to TRBJ2-7; 7 nucleotides line up with TRBD1. V trimming: 3 bases; J trimming: 5 bases; junction bases outside the gene matches: 7. This CDR3 is built from 13 residues. Per the germline V gene, CDR1 is GTSNPN and CDR2 is SVGIG (reference sequence). CDR3 nucleotide sequence: TGTGCCTGGAGAAAGCCAAGGGGGCACGAGCAGTACTTC. Translation gives CAWRKPRGHEQYF.

The CDR3 reads CASREGLNTGELFF. DNA for the CDR3: TGTGCCAGCAGAGAGGGACTGAACACCGGGGAGCTGTTTTTT. The genes are TRBV6-4 and TRBJ2-2, with D maybe TRBD2 (6 bases). The CDR3 totals 14 residues. V lost 6 bases, J lost 1 base, and 9 bases lay in between. Looked up from germline, CDR1 is MRHNA and CDR2 is SNTAGT.